This T cell receptor (beta chain) originates from a study of blood T cell repertoires in COVID-19. The authors' processing: Reference gene primers were amplified, and this amplification served to estimate nucleated cell counts. Sequencing used immunoSEQ multiplex PCR; TCRdb keeps in-frame clones, though not all of them. V and J calls and clone size follow that table, whereas D and trimming were derived from the DNA. The table has 350,000 to 450,000 clones, approximately 89% seen once; the top ten hold around 2%. Clinical history as reported by participants underpinned cohort assignment. The receptor was derived from a man aged 40-55 years in a cohort exposed to, infected with or recovered from COVID-19 (not recorded which). Sequenced: PBMCs or T cells enriched from blood (not recorded which).

CDR3 sequence (DNA): TGTGCCATCAGTGGGACAGGGTATGTCGGGGAGACCCAGTACTTC. Translating gives CAISGTGYVGETQYF. This sequence joins TRBV10-3 and TRBJ2-5; 8 bases line up with TRBD1. The CDR3 has 15 residues. Germline assignment: CDR1 ENHRY and CDR2 SYGVKD. V shed 4 bases, J shed 5 bases, and the junction held 9 bases outside the gene matches.